The sequence of this T cell receptor (beta chain) was determined in a study of blood T cells in healthy people across ages. For the second PCR, which ran for roughly 6 to 12 cycles, a sample-barcoded 5' primer and a J-beta primer mix were used. Every cDNA molecule carried a tag from a template-switch adaptor bearing 12 random nucleotides. In TCRdb, the 5' RACE reads were re-called with MiXCR into one record per CDR3 protein. The data contain 850,000 to 1,000,000 distinct CDR3 sequences, approximately 50% of them singletons. Each sample yielded at least 6 million isolated PBMCs. The receptor was isolated from an older woman in good health. The sequencing input was blood.

CDR3 loop: CASSQDRDKQFF. Here the CDR3 DNA reads TGTGCCAGCAGCCAAGATCGTGATAAGCAGTTCTTC. V usage is TRBV7-2 and J usage is TRBJ2-1, with D hard to call. CDR3 length: 12 amino acids. Germline V gives CDR1 SGHTA, CDR2 FQGNSA. V gave up 5 bases and J gave up 11 bases, with 13 bases separating them.